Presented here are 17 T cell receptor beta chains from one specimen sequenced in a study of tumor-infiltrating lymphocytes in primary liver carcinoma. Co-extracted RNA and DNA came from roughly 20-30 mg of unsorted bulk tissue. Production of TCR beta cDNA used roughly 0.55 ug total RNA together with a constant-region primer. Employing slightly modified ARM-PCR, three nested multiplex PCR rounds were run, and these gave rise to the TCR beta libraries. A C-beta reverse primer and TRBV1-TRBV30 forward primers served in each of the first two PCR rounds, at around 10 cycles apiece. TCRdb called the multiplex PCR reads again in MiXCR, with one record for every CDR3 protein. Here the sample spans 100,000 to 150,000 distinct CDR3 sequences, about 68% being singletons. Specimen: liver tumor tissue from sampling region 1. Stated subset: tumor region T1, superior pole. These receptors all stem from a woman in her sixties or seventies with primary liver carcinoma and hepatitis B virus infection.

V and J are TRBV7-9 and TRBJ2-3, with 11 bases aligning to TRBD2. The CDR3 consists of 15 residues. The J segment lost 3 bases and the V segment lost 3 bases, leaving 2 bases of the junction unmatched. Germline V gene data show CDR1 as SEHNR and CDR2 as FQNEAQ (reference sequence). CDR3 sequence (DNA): TGTGCCAGCAGCTTCGGACTAGCGGGTACAGATACGCAGTATTTT. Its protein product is CASSFGLAGTDTQYF.

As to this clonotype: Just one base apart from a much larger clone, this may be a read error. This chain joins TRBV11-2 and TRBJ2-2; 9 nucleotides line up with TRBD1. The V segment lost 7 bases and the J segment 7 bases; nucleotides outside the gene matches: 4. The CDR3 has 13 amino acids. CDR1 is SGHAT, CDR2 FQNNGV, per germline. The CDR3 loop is CASILDRGGELFF. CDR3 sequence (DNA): TGTGCCAGCATCTTGGACAGGGGCGGGGAGCTGTTTTTT.

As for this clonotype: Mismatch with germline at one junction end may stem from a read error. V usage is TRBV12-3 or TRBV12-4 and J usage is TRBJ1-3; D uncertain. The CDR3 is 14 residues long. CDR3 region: CAGSLRGARNTIYF. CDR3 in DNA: TGTGCCGGCAGTTTACGAGGTGCTCGAAATACCATATATTTT.

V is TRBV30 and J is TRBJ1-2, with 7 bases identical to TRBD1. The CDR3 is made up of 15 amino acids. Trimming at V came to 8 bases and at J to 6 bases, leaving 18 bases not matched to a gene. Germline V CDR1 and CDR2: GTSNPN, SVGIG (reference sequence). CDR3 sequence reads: CARKPGQHRGDGYTF. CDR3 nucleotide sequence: TGTGCCCGGAAGCCAGGACAGCACAGGGGCGATGGCTACACCTTC.

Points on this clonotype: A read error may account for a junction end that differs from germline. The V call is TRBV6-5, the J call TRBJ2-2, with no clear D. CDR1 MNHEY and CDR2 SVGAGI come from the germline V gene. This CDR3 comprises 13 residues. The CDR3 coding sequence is TGTGCCGGCAGTTATCAGAAAACCGGAGAGCTGTTTTTT. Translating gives CAGSYQKTGELFF.

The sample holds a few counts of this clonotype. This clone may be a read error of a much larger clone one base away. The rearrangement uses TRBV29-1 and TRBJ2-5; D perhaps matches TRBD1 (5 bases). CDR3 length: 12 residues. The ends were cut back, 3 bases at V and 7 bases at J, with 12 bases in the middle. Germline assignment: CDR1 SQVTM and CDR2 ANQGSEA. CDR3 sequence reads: CSVDQSRGTQYF. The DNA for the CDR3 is TGCAGCGTTGACCAAAGTAGGGGGACCCAGTACTTC. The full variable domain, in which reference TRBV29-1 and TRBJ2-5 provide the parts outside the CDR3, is SAVISQKPSRDICQRGTSLTIQCQVDSQVTMMFWYRQQPGQSLTLIATANQGSEATYESGFVIDKFPISRPNLTFSTLTVSNMSPEDSSIYLCSVDQSRGTQYFGPGTRLLVL.

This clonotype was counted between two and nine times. The CDR3 coding sequence is TGTGCCAGCACTGGACTAGCGGGAGCAACGGTATTAGGTGAGCAGTTCTTC. Translation gives CASTGLAGATVLGEQFF. The V and J genes are TRBV28 and TRBJ2-1, with 13 bases lining up with TRBD2. V lost 7 bases, J lost 9 bases, and 15 bases stayed unmatched. Germline V CDR1 and CDR2: MDHEN, SYDVKM. The CDR3 loop spans 17 amino acids.

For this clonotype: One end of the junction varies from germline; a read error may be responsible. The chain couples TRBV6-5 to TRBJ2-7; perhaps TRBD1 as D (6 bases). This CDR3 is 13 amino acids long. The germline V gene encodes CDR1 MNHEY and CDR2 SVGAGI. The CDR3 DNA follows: TGTGCCAGCAGAACAGGGCCCGCATACGATCAGTACTTC. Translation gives CASRTGPAYDQYF.

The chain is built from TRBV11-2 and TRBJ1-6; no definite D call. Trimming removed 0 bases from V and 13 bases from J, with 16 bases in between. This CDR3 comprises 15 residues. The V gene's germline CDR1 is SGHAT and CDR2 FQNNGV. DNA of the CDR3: TGTGCCAGCAGCTTAGATCGGAGGAGAGGATCGCCCCTCCACTTT. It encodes CASSLDRRRGSPLHF.

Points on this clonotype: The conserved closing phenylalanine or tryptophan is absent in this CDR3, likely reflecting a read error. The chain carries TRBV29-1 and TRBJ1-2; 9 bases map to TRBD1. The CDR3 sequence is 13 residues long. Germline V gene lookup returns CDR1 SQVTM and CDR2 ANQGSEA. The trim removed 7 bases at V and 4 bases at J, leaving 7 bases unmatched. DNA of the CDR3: TGCAGCGAAGGGACAGGGAGGTGCTATGGCTACACCATC. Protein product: CSEGTGRCYGYTI.

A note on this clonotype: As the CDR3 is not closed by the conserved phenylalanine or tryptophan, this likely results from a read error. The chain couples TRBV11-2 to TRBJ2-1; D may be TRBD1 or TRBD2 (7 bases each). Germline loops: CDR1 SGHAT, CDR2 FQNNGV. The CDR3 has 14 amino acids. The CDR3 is CASGLDPRGGEQFL. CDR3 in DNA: TGTGCCAGCGGCTTAGATCCCAGGGGGGGTGAGCAGTTCCTC.

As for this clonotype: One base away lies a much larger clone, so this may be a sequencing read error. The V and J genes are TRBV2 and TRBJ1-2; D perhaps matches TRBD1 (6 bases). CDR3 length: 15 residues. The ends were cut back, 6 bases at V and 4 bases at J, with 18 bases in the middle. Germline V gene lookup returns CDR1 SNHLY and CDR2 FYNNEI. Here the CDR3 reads CASSSAVVQGYGYTF. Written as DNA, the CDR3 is TGTGCCAGCAGCTCAGCCGTCGTACAGGGCTATGGCTACACCTTC. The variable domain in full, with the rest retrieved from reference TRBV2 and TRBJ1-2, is EPEVTQTPSHQVTQMGQEVILRCVPISNHLYFYWYRQILGQKVEFLVSFYNNEISEKSEIFDDQFSVERPDGSNFTLKIRSTKLEDSAMYFCASSSAVVQGYGYTFGSGTRLTVV.

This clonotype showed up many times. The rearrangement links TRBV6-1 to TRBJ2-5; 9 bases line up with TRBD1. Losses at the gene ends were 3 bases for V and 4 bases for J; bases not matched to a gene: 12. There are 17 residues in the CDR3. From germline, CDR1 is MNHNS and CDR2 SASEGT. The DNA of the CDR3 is TGTGCCAGCAGTGAGATGATTAACAGGGGGCTGGGAGAGACCCAGTACTTC. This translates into CASSEMINRGLGETQYF.

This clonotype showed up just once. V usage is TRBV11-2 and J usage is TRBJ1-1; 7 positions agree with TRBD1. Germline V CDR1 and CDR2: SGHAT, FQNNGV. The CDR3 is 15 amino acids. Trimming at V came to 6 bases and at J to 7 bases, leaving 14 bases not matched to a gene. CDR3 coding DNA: TGTGCCAGCAGTGCCGAAAGGACAGGAGGGATTGAAGCTTTCTTT. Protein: CASSAERTGGIEAFF. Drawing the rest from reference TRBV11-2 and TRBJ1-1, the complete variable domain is EAGVAQSPRYKIIEKRQSVAFWCNPISGHATLYWYQQILGQGPKLLIQFQNNGVVDDSQLPKDRFSAERLKGVDSTLKIQPAKLEDSAVYLCASSAERTGGIEAFFGQGTRLTVV.

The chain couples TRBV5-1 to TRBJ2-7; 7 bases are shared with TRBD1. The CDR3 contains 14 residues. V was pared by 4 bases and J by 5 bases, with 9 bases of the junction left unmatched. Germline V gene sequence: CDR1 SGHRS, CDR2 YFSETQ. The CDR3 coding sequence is TGCGCCAGCAGCGCCGGGACAGCCACCCACGAGCAGTACTTC. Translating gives CASSAGTATHEQYF.

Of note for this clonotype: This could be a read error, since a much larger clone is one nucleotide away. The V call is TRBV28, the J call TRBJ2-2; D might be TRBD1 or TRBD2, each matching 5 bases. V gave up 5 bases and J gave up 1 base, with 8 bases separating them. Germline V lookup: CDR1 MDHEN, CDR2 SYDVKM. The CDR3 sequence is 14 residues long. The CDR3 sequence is CASSGTVNTGELFF. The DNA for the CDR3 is TGTGCCAGCAGTGGGACCGTGAACACCGGGGAGCTGTTTTTT. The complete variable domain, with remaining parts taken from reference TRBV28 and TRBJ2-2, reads DVKVTQSSRYLVKRTGEKVFLECVQDMDHENMFWYRQDPGLGLRLIYFSYDVKMKEKGDIPEGYSVSREKKERFSLILESASTNQTSMYLCASSGTVNTGELFFGEGSRLTVL.

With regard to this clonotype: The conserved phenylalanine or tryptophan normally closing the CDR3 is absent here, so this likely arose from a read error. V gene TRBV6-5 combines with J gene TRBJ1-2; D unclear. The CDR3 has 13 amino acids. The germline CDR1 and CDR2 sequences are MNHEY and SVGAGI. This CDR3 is CTSRFGQNYDYTL. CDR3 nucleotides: TGTACCAGCAGGTTCGGGCAGAACTATGACTACACCTTA.